This T cell receptor (beta chain) is from a study of shared clonotypes between healthy human individuals. Using immunoSEQ multiplex PCR, the repertoire was profiled, and TCRdb retains in-frame clones only, with some absent. The sample records 2 million to 3 million clones, 80% to 95% being singletons. The V gene lost 3 bases and the J gene lost 6 bases, with 20 bases spanning the gap. CDR1 LNHDA and CDR2 SQIVND come from the germline V gene (reference sequence). The CDR3 covers 16 residues. The TCR comes from a man younger than 30 in good health. Some clones in this sample may be carry-over from other donors' samples. Sequenced input: naive CD4+ T cells from PBMCs. The subset was: CD45RA+ positively selected. V and J are TRBV19 and TRBJ2-5, with a tentative D call TRBD1 (6 bases). The CDR3 nucleotides read TGTGCCAGTAGTATGCCCGGGACAATTGGGGGTAAGACCCAGTACTTC. Its translation is CASSMPGTIGGKTQYF.